The 30 T cell receptor beta chains below come from one sample, sequenced in a study of cytomegalovirus exposure and HLA in healthy donors. With 60 Vbeta and 13 Jbeta primers, the PCR was carried out. Here immunoSEQ multiplex PCR was the method, and the copy in TCRdb shows in-frame clones only, minus some. The table lists 85,000 to 100,000 clones, less than 70% of them singletons, with over 2% in the top ten. Specimen: PBMCs. These receptors originate from a human donor in good health.

Comment on this clone: One end of the junction fails to match germline, which may point to a read error. In DNA form, the CDR3 reads TGTGCCGGCAGGCGCCTAGCGAACACTGAAGCTTTCTTT. Translated, it gives CAGRRLANTEAFF. V gene TRBV6-5 combines with J gene TRBJ1-1; D gene uncertain. The CDR3 is 13 amino acids. From germline, CDR1 is MNHEY and CDR2 SVGAGI.

This chain connects TRBV7-9 to TRBJ2-2; tentative D call: TRBD2 (6 bases). This CDR3 is built from 15 residues. The germline V gene has CDR1 SEHNR and CDR2 FQNEAQ (reference sequence). V was trimmed by 5 bases and J by 1 base, leaving 11 bases between them. CDR3 in DNA: TGTGCCAGCAGCGGGGCGGGATGGAACACCGGGGAGCTGTTTTTT. The encoded protein is CASSGAGWNTGELFF.

The chain couples TRBV4-1 to TRBJ2-5; 10 bases are a match to TRBD2. The DNA end is a closer match to TRBJ2-7, so the J assignment may be wrong. In germline, CDR1 is MGHRA, CDR2 YSYEKL. The CDR3 totals 16 residues. CDR3 protein: CASSQDSGGYHYEQYF. CDR3 DNA: TGCGCCAGCAGCCAAGATAGCGGGGGGTACCACTACGAGCAGTACTTC.

This chain connects TRBV6-5 to TRBJ1-4; 8 bases align to TRBD1. The CDR3 length is 14 residues. The germline V gene has CDR1 MNHEY and CDR2 SVGAGI. V gave up 5 bases and J gave up 8 bases; unmatched junction bases: 7. CDR3 bases: TGTGCCAGCAGTCTTTACAGGGGGACGGAAAAACTGTTTTTT. This translates into CASSLYRGTEKLFF.

The chain has TRBV6-5 and TRBJ1-4; tentative D call: TRBD1 (5 bases). The CDR3 covers 15 residues. Trimming took off 6 bases at V and 7 bases at J, with 18 bases between the two ends. The germline V gene encodes CDR1 MNHEY and CDR2 SVGAGI. The CDR3 is CASSPGRGGGEKLFF. The CDR3 bases are TGTGCCAGCAGCCCCGGGCGGGGGGGAGGTGAAAAACTGTTTTTT.

This chain connects TRBV18 to TRBJ2-1, with D hard to call. This CDR3 has 13 residues. With 3 bases removed from V and 9 bases from J, the gap between germline ends came to 12 bases. CDR1 and CDR2 from the germline V gene are KGHSH and LQKENI. The CDR3: CASSPYIKSEQFF. The CDR3 region has the DNA TGTGCCAGCTCACCCTATATAAAGAGTGAGCAGTTCTTC.

Regarding this clone: In the same sample, other DNA sequences code for this CDR3. CDR3 nucleotides: TGCGCCAGCAGCTTGGACAGGCCAAACACTGAAGCTTTCTTT. Amino acid sequence: CASSLDRPNTEAFF. The chain links TRBV5-1 to TRBJ1-1; tentative D call: TRBD1 (5 bases). CDR1 SGHRS and CDR2 YFSETQ come from the germline V gene. There are 14 residues in the CDR3. The ends were cut back, 0 bases at V and 2 bases at J, with 8 bases in the middle.

In DNA form, the CDR3 reads TGTGCCAGCTCACGAGGGACTGCTTCACCCCTCCACTTT. Its protein product is CASSRGTASPLHF. The gene calls are TRBV18 and TRBJ1-6; a possible D gene is TRBD1 (5 bases). V was pared by 4 bases and J by 9 bases, with 10 bases between. The length of the CDR3 is 13 residues. In germline, CDR1 is KGHSH, CDR2 LQKENI.

The chain combines TRBV11-2 with TRBJ2-7; D is unclear. V dropped 3 bases and J dropped 0 bases, with 18 bases sitting between them. This CDR3 comprises 17 residues. The germline V gene encodes CDR1 SGHAT and CDR2 FQNNGV. The CDR3 nucleotides are TGTGCCAGCAGCTTCCAAGCAGACACATGGGTCTCCTACGAGCAGTACTTC. This codes for CASSFQADTWVSYEQYF.

V gene TRBV5-8 combines with J gene TRBJ2-3; 7 nucleotides agree with TRBD1. The CDR3 runs to 15 residues. The V segment lost 2 bases and the J segment 3 bases; nucleotides outside the gene matches: 6. Germline lookup yields CDR1 SGHTS and CDR2 YDEGEE. The CDR3: CASSFPGTATDTQYF. The CDR3 DNA is TGTGCCAGCAGCTTCCCCGGGACAGCTACAGATACGCAGTATTTT.

The chain employs TRBV19 and TRBJ2-5, with D hard to call. The CDR3 runs to 13 residues. CDR1 and CDR2 (germline): LNHDA, SQIVND (reference sequence). Between the trimmed V and J ends, which lost 3 bases and 4 bases, there was a span of 9 bases. CDR3 bases: TGTGCCAGTAGTATGGATTCAGGAGAGACCCAGTACTTC. Translating it yields CASSMDSGETQYF.

This clone was seen a few times. The chain joins TRBV5-5 to TRBJ1-1; TRBD1 might be the D (5 bases). This CDR3 region has 14 residues. The V gene's germline CDR1 is SGHKS and CDR2 YYEKEE (reference sequence). Trimming took off 1 base at V and 2 bases at J, with 9 bases between the two ends. This CDR3 reads CASSLMGRNTEAFF. The DNA for the CDR3 is TGTGCCAGCAGCTTGATGGGGCGAAACACTGAAGCTTTCTTT.

This sequence joins TRBV5-1 and TRBJ2-5; tentatively, D is TRBD2 (6 bases). Deletions cut 0 bases from V and 4 bases from J, with 19 bases between. The CDR3 loop spans 17 amino acids. The germline V gene encodes CDR1 SGHRS and CDR2 YFSETQ. The DNA of the CDR3 is TGCGCCAGCAGCTTGGAGGGTAGCGGCCCCTCAATAGAGACCCAGTACTTC. Amino acid sequence: CASSLEGSGPSIETQYF.

This clone turned up a few times. The V and J genes are TRBV18 and TRBJ2-1; 9 bases are shared with TRBD2. V lost 5 bases and J lost 4; bases outside the gene matches: 3. There are 14 residues in the CDR3. Per the germline V gene, CDR1 is KGHSH and CDR2 is LQKENI. CDR3: CASSETSGYNEQFF. CDR3 nucleotide sequence: TGTGCCAGCTCAGAGACTAGCGGATACAATGAGCAGTTCTTC.

This chain connects TRBV6-1 to TRBJ2-3, with D possibly being TRBD1 (6 bases). The CDR3 spans 15 residues. V was trimmed by 5 bases and J by 0 bases, leaving 12 bases between them. Germline loops: CDR1 MNHNS, CDR2 SASEGT. CDR3 nucleotide sequence: TGTGCCAGCAGTCAACACCAGGGGAGCACAGATACGCAGTATTTT. This encodes CASSQHQGSTDTQYF.

The chain is built from TRBV27 and TRBJ1-5; no reliable D call. CDR1 and CDR2 from the germline V gene are MNHEY and SMNVEV (reference sequence). This CDR3 contains 15 residues. With 2 bases removed from V and 8 bases from J, the gap between germline ends came to 16 bases. The chain's CDR3 is CASSLLPGGDEPQHF. In DNA, the CDR3 is TGTGCCAGCAGTTTACTACCAGGAGGCGATGAGCCCCAGCATTTT.

The chain links TRBV5-1 to TRBJ1-1, with D unresolved. The germline V gene encodes CDR1 SGHRS and CDR2 YFSETQ. The V and J ends lost 4 bases and 5 bases respectively, with 21 bases between them. This CDR3 is built from 16 residues. The CDR3 protein is CASSQSEASGSTEAFF. The CDR3 coding sequence is TGCGCCAGCAGCCAATCAGAGGCGTCCGGCAGTACTGAAGCTTTCTTT.

The V gene is TRBV7-2, the J gene TRBJ1-1; D gene ambiguous. The CDR3 runs to 12 residues. The V end lost 3 bases, the J end lost 5 bases, and 7 bases lay between the germline ends. CDR1 is SGHTA and CDR2 is FQGNSA in the germline V gene. The CDR3 loop is CASSLSLTEAFF. The CDR3 DNA follows: TGTGCCAGCAGCTTGTCCTTGACTGAAGCTTTCTTT.

V is TRBV18 and J is TRBJ2-7; D may be TRBD2 (7 bases). The ends were cut back, 2 bases at V and 8 bases at J, with 16 bases in the middle. Germline CDR1 and CDR2: KGHSH and LQKENI. The CDR3 is 14 residues long. As DNA, the CDR3 is TGTGCCAGCTCACCAGGAGGGGGGGTGTCAAAGCAGTACTTC. Translation: CASSPGGGVSKQYF.

This clone was counted between two and nine times. The chain combines TRBV4-1 with TRBJ2-5; 9 nucleotides agree with TRBD1. Germline V gives CDR1 MGHRA, CDR2 YSYEKL. The CDR3 extends over 16 amino acids. V lost 5 bases to trimming and J lost 4 bases; unmatched junction nucleotides: 11. The CDR3 spells CASSLDRGRGRETQYF. CDR3 coding DNA: TGCGCCAGCAGCTTGGACAGGGGAAGGGGGCGAGAGACCCAGTACTTC.

V is TRBV7-9 and J is TRBJ2-1; tentative D call: TRBD2 (5 bases). CDR1 and CDR2 (germline): SEHNR, FQNEAQ (reference sequence). The CDR3 totals 12 residues. V shed 6 bases and J shed 7 bases, with 10 bases lying between them. The CDR3 is CASRAGQNEQFF. The DNA for the CDR3 is TGTGCCAGCAGGGCGGGCCAGAATGAGCAGTTCTTC.

The chain combines TRBV9 with TRBJ1-1; D is unresolved. V was cut by 5 bases and J by 3 bases, with 8 bases left in between. Germline values: CDR1 SGDLS, CDR2 YYNGEE. This CDR3 contains 12 residues. The CDR3 DNA is TGTGCCAGCAGTCCCCTTTACACTGAAGCTTTCTTT. Protein product: CASSPLYTEAFF.

J is TRBJ2-4 and V is TRBV6-6; D ambiguous. The CDR3 contains 15 residues. Germline CDR1 and CDR2: MNHNY and SVGAGI (reference sequence). The V and J ends lost 6 bases and 1 base respectively, with 13 bases between them. In DNA, the CDR3 is TGTGCCAGCAGGCCTCTCGGGTGGGCCAAAAACATTCAGTACTTC. Amino acid sequence: CASRPLGWAKNIQYF.

This clone was counted only a few times. The chain's CDR3 is CASRGTGNTGELFF. In nucleotides, the CDR3 is TGTGCCAGCCGTGGGACAGGGAACACCGGGGAGCTGTTTTTT. The V and J genes are TRBV5-6 and TRBJ2-2; TRBD1 agrees at 8 bases. The CDR3 spans 14 residues. The V gene's germline CDR1 is SGHDT and CDR2 YYEEEE. V lost 7 bases and J lost 1; bases outside the gene matches: 3.

V is TRBV18 and J is TRBJ2-7; D remains ambiguous. Trimming shortened V by 2 bases and J by 4 bases, and 6 bases separated the two germline ends. CDR1 and CDR2 (germline): KGHSH, LQKENI. The CDR3 extends over 12 amino acids. CDR3 loop: CASSPGIYEQYF. The DNA of the CDR3 is TGTGCCAGCTCACCAGGCATTTACGAGCAGTACTTC.

J is TRBJ1-2 and V is TRBV19; TRBD1 might be the D (5 bases). CDR1 and CDR2 (germline): LNHDA, SQIVND (reference sequence). Trimming shortened V by 4 bases and J by 7 bases, and 10 bases separated the two germline ends. CDR3 length: 12 amino acids. CDR3 residues: CASSNRGSGYTF. CDR3 coding DNA: TGTGCCAGTAGTAACCGGGGGAGTGGCTACACCTTC.

The CDR3 DNA reads TGTGCCAGCAGCCGAAAGGGGGACACCGGGGAGCTGTTTTTT. Amino acids: CASSRKGDTGELFF. The rearrangement joins TRBV6-5 to TRBJ2-2, with D perhaps matching TRBD1 (6 bases). The CDR3 has 14 amino acids. Germline CDR1 reads MNHEY; CDR2 reads SVGAGI. Trimming stripped 6 bases from V and 3 bases from J, with 11 bases between.

The rearrangement joins TRBV30 to TRBJ1-1, with 9 bases fitting TRBD1. With V trimmed by 4 bases and J by 8 bases, 5 bases remained unmatched. Germline CDR1 reads GTSNPN; CDR2 reads SVGIG (reference sequence). The CDR3 length is 12 residues. CDR3 sequence: CAWTGTGPEAFF. Written as DNA, the CDR3 is TGTGCCTGGACCGGGACAGGGCCAGAAGCTTTCTTT.

V and J are TRBV29-1 and TRBJ1-2, with a weak D call TRBD1 (5 bases). The V and J ends lost 4 bases and 4 bases respectively, with 13 bases between them. The CDR3 extends over 13 amino acids. The germline V gene has CDR1 SQVTM and CDR2 ANQGSEA. The DNA of the CDR3 is TGCAGCGTTGGGGGGGGAGGGTTCTATGGCTACACCTTC. Its protein is CSVGGGGFYGYTF.

V is TRBV30 and J is TRBJ2-3; TRBD2 matches at 10 bases. The CDR3 runs 19 residues. J gave up 0 bases and V 0 bases, and 12 bases lay outside the gene matches. Germline CDR1 is GTSNPN and CDR2 is SVGIG (reference sequence). The CDR3 region has the DNA TGTGCCTGGAGTGTGATGGAAGCGGGGGGGTACCGTAGCACAGATACGCAGTATTTT. Protein product: CAWSVMEAGGYRSTDTQYF.